These T cell receptor beta chains were read from a single sample in a study of tumor-infiltrating lymphocytes in primary liver carcinoma. Via MiXCR, TCRdb re-called the multiplex PCR reads, giving one row per CDR3 protein. Among about 200,000 distinct CDR3 sequences listed, around 60% were seen once. Sequencing input: peripheral blood. All receptors come from a woman aged 55-70 years with primary liver carcinoma and hepatitis B virus infection. The CDR3 runs from the conserved cysteine through the conserved F or W. The order of the fields is V gene, J gene, CDR3 length, D gene, clone size, CDR3 DNA, CDR3 protein. A D gene is named only where the DNA matches it firmly. Clone sizes are given selectively: once, few, many, or a class where the clone is expanded.

v_gene: TRBV11-2; j_gene: TRBJ2-6; len: 19; d_gene: .; abundance: .; CDR3nt: TGTGCCAGCAGTTTACCGCGGGGCAGGACACTCTCTGGGGACAACGTCCTGACTTTC; CDR3aa: CASSLPRGRTLSGDNVLTF
v_gene: TRBV6-6; j_gene: TRBJ1-2; len: 14; d_gene: TRBD1; abundance: many; CDR3nt: TGTGCCAGCAGGGAAACAGGGGGCCGGGGTGGCTACACCTTC; CDR3aa: CASRETGGRGGYTF
v_gene: TRBV7-9; j_gene: TRBJ2-7; len: 12; d_gene: .; abundance: many; CDR3nt: TGTGCCAGCAGCTTAGCCGACTACGAGCAGTACTTC; CDR3aa: CASSLADYEQYF
v_gene: TRBV28; j_gene: TRBJ2-7; len: 15; d_gene: TRBD2; abundance: .; CDR3nt: TGTGCCAGCAGTTCAAGACTAGCGGGTAACTACGAGCCGTACTTC; CDR3aa: CASSSRLAGNYEPYF
v_gene: TRBV7-9; j_gene: TRBJ2-5; len: 12; d_gene: .; abundance: many; CDR3nt: TGTGCCAGCAGCTTTGGGGTCGAGACCCAGTACTTC; CDR3aa: CASSFGVETQYF
v_gene: TRBV6-5; j_gene: TRBJ1-2; len: 13; d_gene: .; abundance: .; CDR3nt: TGTGCCAGCAGGTTCGAGCATAACTATGGCTACACCTTC; CDR3aa: CASRFEHNYGYTF
v_gene: TRBV13; j_gene: TRBJ2-7; len: 15; d_gene: .; abundance: .; CDR3nt: TGTGCCAACAGCTATGAGGGATCGTCCGTAGGCGAGCAGTACTTC; CDR3aa: CANSYEGSSVGEQYF
v_gene: TRBV12-3/TRBV12-4; j_gene: TRBJ1-2; len: 12; d_gene: .; abundance: once; CDR3nt: TGTGCCAGCTGTTTGAGAGCTTGGGGCTACACATTC; CDR3aa: CASCLRAWGYTF
v_gene: TRBV11-1; j_gene: TRBJ1-1; len: 12; d_gene: .; abundance: .; CDR3nt: TGTGCCAGCAGCTCGGGAACACTTGAAGCTCTCTTT; CDR3aa: CASSSGTLEALF
v_gene: TRBV11-1; j_gene: TRBJ2-1; len: 13; d_gene: .; abundance: .; CDR3nt: TGTGACAGCAGGCTGACTAGTGCGGATGAGCAGTTCTTC; CDR3aa: CDSRLTSADEQFF
v_gene: TRBV20-1; j_gene: TRBJ1-1; len: 15; d_gene: TRBD1; abundance: .; CDR3nt: TGCAGTGCGACTGGACAGGGGGCCGAGAACACTGAAGCTTTCTTT; CDR3aa: CSATGQGAENTEAFF
v_gene: TRBV5-4; j_gene: TRBJ1-2; len: 15; d_gene: .; abundance: .; CDR3nt: TGTGCCTGCACCCTCCAGGGACTCGGAGACTATGGCTACACCTTC; CDR3aa: CACTLQGLGDYGYTF
v_gene: TRBV11-2; j_gene: TRBJ2-7; len: 15; d_gene: TRBD1; abundance: .; CDR3nt: TGTGCCAGCGGCCCCGGGACAGGGGTGGCCTACGAGCGGTACTTC; CDR3aa: CASGPGTGVAYERYF
v_gene: TRBV11-2; j_gene: TRBJ2-4; len: 19; d_gene: TRBD2; abundance: .; CDR3nt: TGTACCAGCAGCCCTCGACCGGCGGGAGGGCCTCGGATCAAAAACATTCAGTACTTC; CDR3aa: CTSSPRPAGGPRIKNIQYF
v_gene: TRBV11-2; j_gene: TRBJ1-6; len: 13; d_gene: .; abundance: .; CDR3nt: TGCGCCAGCGGAGACATGGATCATTCACCCCTCCACTTT; CDR3aa: CASGDMDHSPLHF
v_gene: TRBV12-2; j_gene: TRBJ2-1; len: 18; d_gene: .; abundance: .; CDR3nt: TGTGTAAGTCACCACCGTCTGGGGAGAGAGGGGGAAGATTGGGAGCAGTTCTTC; CDR3aa: CVSHHRLGREGEDWEQFF
v_gene: TRBV5-5; j_gene: TRBJ2-4; len: 13; d_gene: .; abundance: many; CDR3nt: TGTGCCAGCAGCCTCCACAGGGAAAACATTCAGTACTTC; CDR3aa: CASSLHRENIQYF
v_gene: TRBV11-1; j_gene: TRBJ2-3; len: 16; d_gene: TRBD1; abundance: .; CDR3nt: TGTGCCAGCAGCCCTAAACAGGGGGCGATAACAGATACGCAGTATTTT; CDR3aa: CASSPKQGAITDTQYF
v_gene: TRBV11-2; j_gene: TRBJ2-7; len: 14; d_gene: .; abundance: once; CDR3nt: TGTGCCAGCAGCCCAACGACTTTGAGCGACGAGCAGGACTTC; CDR3aa: CASSPTTLSDEQDF
v_gene: TRBV10-1; j_gene: TRBJ2-3; len: 13; d_gene: TRBD2; abundance: once; CDR3nt: TGCGCCAGCAGCAAGCGGGACACAGATACGCAGTATTTT; CDR3aa: CASSKRDTDTQYF
v_gene: TRBV14; j_gene: TRBJ1-3; len: 17; d_gene: TRBD1; abundance: few; CDR3nt: TGTGCCAGCAGCCCGTTCGTCACGACAGGGGCTGGAAACACCATATATTTT; CDR3aa: CASSPFVTTGAGNTIYF
v_gene: TRBV28; j_gene: TRBJ2-3; len: 16; d_gene: TRBD2; abundance: .; CDR3nt: TGTGCCAGCAGTCTTGCCCAGCGGGAGGGCCCGGATACGCAGTATTTT; CDR3aa: CASSLAQREGPDTQYF
v_gene: TRBV28; j_gene: TRBJ1-4; len: 11; d_gene: TRBD1; abundance: .; CDR3nt: TGTGCCAGCAGTTCGACAGGGCTTTGGTTTTTT; CDR3aa: CASSSTGLWFF
v_gene: TRBV2; j_gene: TRBJ2-5; len: 13; d_gene: TRBD2; abundance: .; CDR3nt: TGTGCCAGCACCAGATTAGCGGGAGAGACCCAGTACTTC; CDR3aa: CASTRLAGETQYF
v_gene: TRBV5-4; j_gene: TRBJ2-2; len: 15; d_gene: TRBD2; abundance: medium-sized; CDR3nt: TGTGCCAGCAGCTTCGCGGGAGTGAACACCGGGGAGCTGTTTTTT; CDR3aa: CASSFAGVNTGELFF
v_gene: TRBV28; j_gene: TRBJ2-5; len: 14; d_gene: .; abundance: .; CDR3nt: TGTGCCAGCAGTGCCGACAGCAACCAAGAGACCCAGTACTTC; CDR3aa: CASSADSNQETQYF
v_gene: TRBV10-2; j_gene: TRBJ1-1; len: 13; d_gene: .; abundance: .; CDR3nt: TGCGCCAGCAGTGATGTAGAAAACACTGAAGCTTTCTTT; CDR3aa: CASSDVENTEAFF
v_gene: TRBV6-1; j_gene: TRBJ1-2; len: 13; d_gene: .; abundance: .; CDR3nt: TGTGCCAGCACTGAGGGAGCAAACTATGGCTACACCTTC; CDR3aa: CASTEGANYGYTF
v_gene: TRBV11-3; j_gene: TRBJ2-5; len: 12; d_gene: .; abundance: .; CDR3nt: TGTGCTAGCAGCTTAGTACAAGAGAACCAGTACTTT; CDR3aa: CASSLVQENQYF
v_gene: TRBV6-1; j_gene: TRBJ1-1; len: 16; d_gene: .; abundance: .; CDR3nt: TGTGCCAGCAGTGAAAAGTACGGAGGGCGAGACACTGAAGCTTTCTTT; CDR3aa: CASSEKYGGRDTEAFF
v_gene: TRBV28; j_gene: TRBJ2-2; len: 17; d_gene: TRBD1; abundance: .; CDR3nt: TGTGCCAGCACCGGTGGGGACAGGGCTGCGAACACCGGGGAGCTGTTTTTT; CDR3aa: CASTGGDRAANTGELFF
v_gene: TRBV30; j_gene: TRBJ2-7; len: 16; d_gene: TRBD2; abundance: .; CDR3nt: TGTGCCTGGAGTCTTCCAGGACTAGCGGGAAGATACGAGCAGTACTTC; CDR3aa: CAWSLPGLAGRYEQYF
v_gene: TRBV11-2; j_gene: TRBJ2-7; len: 17; d_gene: TRBD2; abundance: .; CDR3nt: TGTGCCAGCAGCTTTAAGTCGGGACTAGTGTCTAAACTATCGGAGTACTTC; CDR3aa: CASSFKSGLVSKLSEYF
v_gene: TRBV12-3/TRBV12-4; j_gene: TRBJ2-1; len: 14; d_gene: TRBD2; abundance: .; CDR3nt: TGTGCCAACAGCTCGCCGACTGGGGGAGGGATGCAGTTTTTC; CDR3aa: CANSSPTGGGMQFF
v_gene: TRBV5-6; j_gene: TRBJ2-5; len: 15; d_gene: TRBD2; abundance: many; CDR3nt: TGTGCCAGCAGCTTCAACCGCGGGAGACGGGAGACCCAGTACTTC; CDR3aa: CASSFNRGRRETQYF
v_gene: TRBV29-1; j_gene: TRBJ1-4; len: 13; d_gene: TRBD1; abundance: .; CDR3nt: TGCGGCGTGGTGACAGGGAAGGATGAAAAACTGTTTTTT; CDR3aa: CGVVTGKDEKLFF
v_gene: TRBV11-2; j_gene: TRBJ1-5; len: 18; d_gene: TRBD1; abundance: medium-sized; CDR3nt: TGTGCCAGCAGCTTAGCTGGGACAGGTGAATTATGGAATCAGCCCCAGCATTTT; CDR3aa: CASSLAGTGELWNQPQHF
v_gene: TRBV11-3; j_gene: TRBJ2-7; len: 14; d_gene: .; abundance: .; CDR3nt: TGTGCCAGCAGCCCGCGACTGGAGCTCGACGAACAGTACTTC; CDR3aa: CASSPRLELDEQYF
v_gene: TRBV11-2; j_gene: TRBJ1-1; len: 15; d_gene: TRBD1; abundance: .; CDR3nt: TGTGCCAGCAGCTTAGGCACGACAGGGCTAACTGAAGCTTTCTTT; CDR3aa: CASSLGTTGLTEAFF
v_gene: TRBV6-5; j_gene: TRBJ1-2; len: 12; d_gene: .; abundance: many; CDR3nt: TGTGCCAGCAGTTACACTGCCGAAGGCTACACCTTC; CDR3aa: CASSYTAEGYTF
v_gene: TRBV11-2; j_gene: TRBJ2-1; len: 15; d_gene: .; abundance: .; CDR3nt: TGTGCCAGCAGTTTAGGAAACGGGAGCCCAAGTGAGCAGTTCTTC; CDR3aa: CASSLGNGSPSEQFF
v_gene: TRBV11-2; j_gene: TRBJ2-3; len: 15; d_gene: TRBD1; abundance: .; CDR3nt: TGTGCCAGCAGCCCAGGGACAGGGCTGGTATATACGCAGTATTTT; CDR3aa: CASSPGTGLVYTQYF
v_gene: TRBV6-6; j_gene: TRBJ2-7; len: 16; d_gene: TRBD1; abundance: .; CDR3nt: TGTGCCACCAGTTACTCGGGACAGTGGAGCTCCTACGAGCAGTATTTC; CDR3aa: CATSYSGQWSSYEQYF